The 14 T cell receptor beta chains presented below share a single source sample, sequenced in a study of cytomegalovirus exposure and HLA in healthy donors. It was with 60 Vbeta and 13 Jbeta primers that the PCR ran. Some clones are missing from TCRdb's copy, which holds only in-frame ones; the method was immunoSEQ multiplex PCR. The data show some 190,000 clones, with roughly a tenth seen just once and 1% to 1.5% held by the top ten. Sequencing was done on a sample of PBMCs. These receptors were taken from a woman younger than 45 in good health and CMV-seropositive.

This clone was picked up a small number of times. The gene calls are TRBV6-5 and TRBJ2-7, with 9 bases that match TRBD2. The V gene end was trimmed by 0 bases and the J gene end by 2 bases; junction bases not matched to a gene: 5. Germline V gene sequence: CDR1 MNHEY, CDR2 SVGAGI. This CDR3 comprises 16 residues. For the CDR3, the DNA is TGTGCCAGCAGTTACTCTCCTAGCGGGACCCCCTACGAGCAGTACTTC. Its protein is CASSYSPSGTPYEQYF.

The chain uses TRBV18 and TRBJ1-1; no clear D gene. Germline V gene data show CDR1 as KGHSH and CDR2 as LQKENI. V was pared by 3 bases and J by 3 bases, with 17 bases between. The CDR3 totals 16 residues. The CDR3 DNA reads TGTGCCAGCTCACCGACGAGCGACTCCCGGGACACTGAAGCTTTCTTT. Its protein is CASSPTSDSRDTEAFF.

In its sample, this clone was seen a few times. This chain links TRBV5-5 with TRBJ1-1, with TRBD1 matching over 8 bases. Germline V gives CDR1 SGHKS, CDR2 YYEKEE (reference sequence). The junction had 10 bases not matched to a gene; V was cut back by 4 bases and J by 8 bases. This CDR3 has 14 residues. CDR3 protein: CASSRDRSFWEAFF. The CDR3 nucleotides are TGTGCCAGCAGCCGGGACAGGAGCTTCTGGGAAGCTTTCTTT.

The J gene is TRBJ2-3, the V gene TRBV30; D remains ambiguous. Germline V CDR1 and CDR2: GTSNPN, SVGIG (reference sequence). V lost 1 base and J lost 13, with 15 bases in between. This CDR3 has 12 amino acids. The CDR3 sequence: CAWSGPAAIEYF. The CDR3 bases are TGTGCCTGGAGTGGACCGGCGGCTATCGAGTATTTT.

This clone was observed a few times. The rearrangement joins TRBV5-1 to TRBJ2-7; 12 bases fit TRBD2. J lost 4 bases, V lost 7 bases, and 12 bases had no gene match. This CDR3 is built from 16 residues. Germline V lookup: CDR1 SGHRS, CDR2 YFSETQ. CDR3 region: CASYWASGRALYEQYF. For the CDR3, the DNA is TGCGCCAGCTATTGGGCTAGCGGGAGGGCCTTATACGAGCAGTACTTC.

The J gene is TRBJ2-3, the V gene TRBV9; 10 nucleotides line up with TRBD2. Germline values: CDR1 SGDLS, CDR2 YYNGEE. CDR3 length: 18 residues. V shed 0 bases, J shed 3 bases, and the junction held 10 bases outside the gene matches. As DNA, the CDR3 is TGTGCCAGCAGCGTAGGAAGAGCGGGAGGGCCTACTACAGATACGCAGTATTTT. Its translation: CASSVGRAGGPTTDTQYF.

The sample holds a few counts of this clone. V gene TRBV9 combines with J gene TRBJ2-7; TRBD2 aligns across 7 bases. In germline, CDR1 is SGDLS, CDR2 YYNGEE. CDR3 length: 15 residues. The junction had 14 bases not matched to a gene; V was cut back by 4 bases and J by 7 bases. The CDR3 coding sequence is TGTGCCAGCAGCTCTCGAGCGGGGCCAGGCTCAGAGCAGTACTTC. This gives the protein CASSSRAGPGSEQYF.

In its sample, this clone was seen a few times. The gene calls are TRBV12-5 and TRBJ2-5, with a possible D match to TRBD1 (5 bases). Germline V CDR1 and CDR2: LGHNT, FRNRAP. The V gene lost 1 base and the J gene lost 5 bases, with 11 bases spanning the gap. The CDR3 is 14 residues long. CDR3 nucleotides: TGTGCTAGTGGTTTGGGTCAGGGTTGGGAGACCCAGTACTTC. This sequence encodes CASGLGQGWETQYF.

This chain links TRBV5-4 with TRBJ2-6, with D tentatively TRBD1 (6 bases). CDR3 length equals 18 residues. Germline assignment: CDR1 SGHNT and CDR2 YYREEE (reference sequence). Trimming left V 0 bases short and J 1 base short, with 14 bases between. The CDR3 nucleotides read TGTGCCAGCAGCTTGGGGCAGGGGACGGGATCTGGGGCCAACGTCCTGACTTTC. Its translation is CASSLGQGTGSGANVLTF.

This clone was observed a few times. The V and J genes are TRBV5-1 and TRBJ2-1; possibly TRBD1 for D (5 bases). This CDR3 spans 17 amino acids. Looked up from germline, CDR1 is SGHRS and CDR2 is YFSETQ. The V end was cut by 1 base, the J end by 6 bases, with 20 bases between. CDR3 nucleotide sequence: TGCGCCAGCAGCTTGCCCCCGAACCAGGGAAGGGGCAATGAGCAGTTCTTC. This sequence encodes CASSLPPNQGRGNEQFF.

This clone has more than one count but fewer than ten. This chain connects TRBV27 to TRBJ2-3; 8 nucleotides agree with TRBD2. With V trimmed by 0 bases and J by 0 bases, 5 bases remained unmatched. The V gene's germline CDR1 is MNHEY and CDR2 SMNVEV (reference sequence). The CDR3 has 17 residues. This chain's CDR3 is CASSLSLERESTDTQYF. The DNA of the CDR3 is TGTGCCAGCAGTTTATCTCTCGAGCGGGAGAGCACAGATACGCAGTATTTT.

This clone was picked up a small number of times. The V call is TRBV29-1, the J call TRBJ2-3, with D possibly being TRBD2 (5 bases). This CDR3 contains 12 residues. Trimming removed 7 bases at V and 0 bases at J, with 8 bases between. CDR1 SQVTM and CDR2 ANQGSEA come from the germline V gene. CDR3 DNA: TGCAGCGCAGCGGAAAGCACAGATACGCAGTATTTT. Its protein is CSAAESTDTQYF.

This clone was picked up a small number of times. CDR3 bases: TGCGCCAGCAGCCAAGGACTAGCGGGAGGGGTGTACGAGCAGTACTTC. Amino acids: CASSQGLAGGVYEQYF. The gene calls are TRBV4-1 and TRBJ2-7, with TRBD2 identical over 14 bases. CDR3 length: 16 amino acids. With 1 base clipped from V and 4 bases from J, the junction kept 3 bases outside the gene matches. Germline CDR1 reads MGHRA; CDR2 reads YSYEKL.

This clone turned up a few times. V usage is TRBV7-2 and J usage is TRBJ2-5; 9 positions match TRBD2. CDR1 and CDR2 (germline): SGHTA, FQGNSA. This CDR3 has 15 residues. Losses at the gene ends were 2 bases for V and 4 bases for J; bases not matched to a gene: 5. The CDR3 here is CASSLSRTSAETQYF. CDR3 nucleotides: TGTGCCAGCAGCTTATCCAGGACTAGCGCAGAGACCCAGTACTTC.